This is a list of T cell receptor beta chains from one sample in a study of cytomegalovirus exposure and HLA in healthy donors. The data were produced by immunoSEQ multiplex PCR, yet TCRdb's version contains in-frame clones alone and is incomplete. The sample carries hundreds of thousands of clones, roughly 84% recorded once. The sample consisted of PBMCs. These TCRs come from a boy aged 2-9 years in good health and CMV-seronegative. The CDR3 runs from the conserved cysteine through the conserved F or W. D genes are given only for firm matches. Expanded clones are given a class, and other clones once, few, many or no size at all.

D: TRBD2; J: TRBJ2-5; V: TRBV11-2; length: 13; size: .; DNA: TGTGCCAGCAGCTCTAGCGGGGGGACAGCCCAGTACTTC; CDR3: CASSSSGGTAQYF
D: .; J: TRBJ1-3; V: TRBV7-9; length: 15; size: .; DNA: TGTGCCAGCAGCGCCAGCGAATACTCTGGAAACACCATATATTTT; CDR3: CASSASEYSGNTIYF
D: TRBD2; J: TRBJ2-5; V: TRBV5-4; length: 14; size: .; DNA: TGTGCCAGCAGCGCGGGAGGGGTGGGGGAGACCCAGTACTTC; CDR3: CASSAGGVGETQYF
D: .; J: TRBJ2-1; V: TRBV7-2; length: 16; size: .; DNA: TGTGCCAGCAGCTTTAGGACTTCAAGCTCCTACAATGAGCAGTTCTTC; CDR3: CASSFRTSSSYNEQFF
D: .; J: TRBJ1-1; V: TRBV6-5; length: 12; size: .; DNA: TGTGCCAGCGGGGAGGGGAACACTGAAGCTTTCTTT; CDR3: CASGEGNTEAFF
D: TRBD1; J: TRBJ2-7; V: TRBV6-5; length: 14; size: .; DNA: TGTGCCAGCAGTTACTCGATCAGGGGGTCCGAGCAGTACTTC; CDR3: CASSYSIRGSEQYF
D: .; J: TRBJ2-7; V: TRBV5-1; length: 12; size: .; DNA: TGCGCCAGCAGCCCGGACACCTACGAGCAGTACTTC; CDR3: CASSPDTYEQYF
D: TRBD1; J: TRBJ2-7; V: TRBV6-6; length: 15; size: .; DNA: TGTGCCAGCAGTGGACAGGGGACGGGTCCCACCGAGCAGTACTTC; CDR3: CASSGQGTGPTEQYF
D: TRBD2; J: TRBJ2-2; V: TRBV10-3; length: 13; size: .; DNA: TGTGCCCCCTCAGCGGGAGGTCTCCGGGAGCTGTTTTTT; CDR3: CAPSAGGLRELFF
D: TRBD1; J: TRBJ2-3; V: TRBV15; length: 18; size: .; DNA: TGTGCCACCAGCAGATCCCTCGGGACAGGGGGAAGCACAGATACGCAGTATTTT; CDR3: CATSRSLGTGGSTDTQYF
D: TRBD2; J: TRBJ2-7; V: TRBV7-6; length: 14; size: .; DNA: TGTGCCAGCAGCTCGGCTAGCGGGGAGTACGAGCAGTACTTC; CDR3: CASSSASGEYEQYF
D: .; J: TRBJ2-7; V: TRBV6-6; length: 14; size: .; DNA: TGTGCCAGCAGTTCGATAGGTACGCGGTTTGAGCAGTACTTC; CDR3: CASSSIGTRFEQYF
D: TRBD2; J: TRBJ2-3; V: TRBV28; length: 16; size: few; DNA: TGTGCCAGCAGTTTCCCGGCGGGGGGAAGCACAGATACGCAGTATTTT; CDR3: CASSFPAGGSTDTQYF
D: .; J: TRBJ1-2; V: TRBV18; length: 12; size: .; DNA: TGTGCCAGCTCACCTAGGACAGATGGCTACACCTTC; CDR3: CASSPRTDGYTF
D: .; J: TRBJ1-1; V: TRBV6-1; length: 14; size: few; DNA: TGTGCCAGCATTCTCAGGCCGTTGAACACTGAAGCTTTCTTT; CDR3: CASILRPLNTEAFF
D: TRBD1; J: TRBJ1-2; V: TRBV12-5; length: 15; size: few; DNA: TGTGCTAGTGGTCGCCCCGGGACAGCGAACTATGGCTACACCTTC; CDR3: CASGRPGTANYGYTF
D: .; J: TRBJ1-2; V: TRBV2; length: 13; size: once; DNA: TGTGCCAGCAGGATTGACGGGAACTATGGCTACACCTTC; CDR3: CASRIDGNYGYTF
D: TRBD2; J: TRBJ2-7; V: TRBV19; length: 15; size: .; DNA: TGTGCCAGTAGTCCGGGAGGGCCGGGGGCCTACGAGCAGTACTTC; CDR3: CASSPGGPGAYEQYF
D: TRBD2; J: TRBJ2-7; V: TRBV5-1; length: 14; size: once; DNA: TGCGCCAGCAGCTCTGGACTAGCGGAGGGTCGGCAGTACTTC; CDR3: CASSSGLAEGRQYF
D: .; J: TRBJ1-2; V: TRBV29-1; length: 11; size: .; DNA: TGCACCCCGGGGGGCGCATCTGGCTACACCTTC; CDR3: CTPGGASGYTF
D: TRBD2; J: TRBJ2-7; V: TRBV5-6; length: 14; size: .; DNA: TGTGCCAGCAGCTTGTCTAGCGGGAGGGGAGAGCAGTACTTC; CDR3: CASSLSSGRGEQYF
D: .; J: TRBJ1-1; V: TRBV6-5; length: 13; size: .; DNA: TGTGCCAGCAGTTACGGGGGAGGAACTGAAGCTTTCTTT; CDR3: CASSYGGGTEAFF
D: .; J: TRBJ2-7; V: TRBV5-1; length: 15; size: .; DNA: TGCGCCAGCAGCTTGGTGAGGGAGGAAGGGGACGAGCAGTACTTC; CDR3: CASSLVREEGDEQYF
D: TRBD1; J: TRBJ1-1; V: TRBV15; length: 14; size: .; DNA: TGTGCCACCAGTTTTACAGGGGCGAACACTGAAGCTTTCTTT; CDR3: CATSFTGANTEAFF
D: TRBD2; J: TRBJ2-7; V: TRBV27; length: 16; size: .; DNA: TGTGCCAGCAGTTCCAGCCGCTCTAGCGGCCGCTACGAGCAGTACTTC; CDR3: CASSSSRSSGRYEQYF
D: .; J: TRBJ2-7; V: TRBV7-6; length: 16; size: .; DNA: TGTGCCAGCAGCTTAGTATTGGCCGAAAGCTCCTACGAGCAGTACTTC; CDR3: CASSLVLAESSYEQYF
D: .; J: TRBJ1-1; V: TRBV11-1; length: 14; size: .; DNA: TGTGCCAGCGGTGAACGGCAGGTTCGGACTGAAGCTTTCTTT; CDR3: CASGERQVRTEAFF
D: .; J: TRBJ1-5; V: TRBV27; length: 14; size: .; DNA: TGTGCCAGCACCCCGGGCCCCGGAGGCGAGCCCCAGCATTTT; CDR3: CASTPGPGGEPQHF
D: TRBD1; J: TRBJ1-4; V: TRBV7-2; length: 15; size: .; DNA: TGTGCCAGCCATACCGGGTGGCAGGGGGATGAAAAACTGTTTTTT; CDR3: CASHTGWQGDEKLFF
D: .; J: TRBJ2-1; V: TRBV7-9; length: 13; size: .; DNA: TGTGCCAGCAGCAGAGCGAACTACAATGAGCAGTTCTTC; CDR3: CASSRANYNEQFF
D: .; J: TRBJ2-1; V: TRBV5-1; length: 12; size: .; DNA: TGCGCCAGCAGGAGACCAGGGGATGAGCAGTTCTTC; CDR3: CASRRPGDEQFF
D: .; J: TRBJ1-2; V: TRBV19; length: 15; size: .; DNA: TGTGCCAGTAGTATTACAGGGACTACTAACTATGGCTACACCTTC; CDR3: CASSITGTTNYGYTF
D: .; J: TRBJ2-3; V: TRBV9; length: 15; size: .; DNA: TGTGCCAGCAGCGTAGCGGGGGAGCGGGCAGATACGCAGTATTTT; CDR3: CASSVAGERADTQYF
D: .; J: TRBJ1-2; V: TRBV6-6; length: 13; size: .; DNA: TGTGCCAGCAGTTACGGGGGGTCACGGGGCTACACCTTC; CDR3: CASSYGGSRGYTF
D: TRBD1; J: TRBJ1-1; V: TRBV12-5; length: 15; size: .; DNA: TGTGCTAGTGGTTTGTCCAGGGGGTCGAACACTGAAGCTTTCTTT; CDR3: CASGLSRGSNTEAFF
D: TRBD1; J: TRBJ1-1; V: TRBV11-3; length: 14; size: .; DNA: TGTGCCAGCAGCCTCACCGGGGGGACAGGGGAAGCTTTCTTT; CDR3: CASSLTGGTGEAFF
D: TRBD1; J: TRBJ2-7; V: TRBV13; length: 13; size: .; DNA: TGTGCCAGCAGACCTATAACAGGGGTCGAGCAGTACTTC; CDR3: CASRPITGVEQYF
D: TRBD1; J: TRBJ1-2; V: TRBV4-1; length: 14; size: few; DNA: TGCGCCAGCAGCCAAGACGACAGGGAGGATGGCTACACCTTC; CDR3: CASSQDDREDGYTF
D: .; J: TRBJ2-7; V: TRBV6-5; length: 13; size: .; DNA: TGTGCCAGCAGTGCTGCGGGTTCCTACGAGCAGTACTTC; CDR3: CASSAAGSYEQYF
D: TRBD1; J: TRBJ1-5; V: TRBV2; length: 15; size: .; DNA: TGTGCCAGCAGTTCGGCAGGGGGAGGCAATCAGCCCCAGCATTTT; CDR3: CASSSAGGGNQPQHF
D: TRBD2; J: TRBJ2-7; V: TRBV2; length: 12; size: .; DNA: TGTGCCAGCGGGGAGGGGAACGACGAGCAGTACTTC; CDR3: CASGEGNDEQYF
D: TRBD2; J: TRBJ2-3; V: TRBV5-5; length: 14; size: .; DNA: TGTGCCAGCAGCTTTCCGGGACTACCGGATACGCAGTATTTT; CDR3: CASSFPGLPDTQYF
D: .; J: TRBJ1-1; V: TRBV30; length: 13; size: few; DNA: TGTGCCTGGAGTCCGAGGCGAGGTGGTGAAGCTTTCTTT; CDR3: CAWSPRRGGEAFF
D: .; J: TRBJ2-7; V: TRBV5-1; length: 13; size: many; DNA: TGCGCCAGCAGCTTGGAGACAGTCTACGAGCAGTACTTC; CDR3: CASSLETVYEQYF
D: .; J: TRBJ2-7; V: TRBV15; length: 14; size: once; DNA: TGTGCCACCAGCAGAGAGAGAGCGGAAGGGGAGCAGTACTTC; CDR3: CATSRERAEGEQYF
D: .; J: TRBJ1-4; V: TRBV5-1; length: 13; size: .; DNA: TGCGCCAGCAGCAAACAGGTCGGAGAAAAACTGTTTTTT; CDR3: CASSKQVGEKLFF
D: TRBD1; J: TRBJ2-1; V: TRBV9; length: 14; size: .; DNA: TGTGCCAGCAGCGTAGGGGACAGCCTCAATGAGCAGTTCTTC; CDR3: CASSVGDSLNEQFF
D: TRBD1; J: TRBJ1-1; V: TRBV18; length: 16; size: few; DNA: TGTGCCAGCTCCTCAACCGGGACAGGGATGAACACTGAAGCTTTCTTT; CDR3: CASSSTGTGMNTEAFF
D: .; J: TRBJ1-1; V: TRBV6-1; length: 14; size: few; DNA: TGTGCCAGCAGTGAATGGTCGAGGAGCACTGAAGCTTTCTTT; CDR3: CASSEWSRSTEAFF
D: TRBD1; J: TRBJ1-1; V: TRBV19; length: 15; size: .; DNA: TGTGCCAGTAGTATAGGGTCAGGGGGTTTGACTGAAGCTTTCTTT; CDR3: CASSIGSGGLTEAFF
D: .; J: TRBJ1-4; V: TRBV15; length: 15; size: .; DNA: TGTGCCACCAGCACCAGACAAAAAACTAATGAAAAACTGTTTTTT; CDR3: CATSTRQKTNEKLFF
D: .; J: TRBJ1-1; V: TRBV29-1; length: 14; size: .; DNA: TGCAGCGTTGAAGATCCGCAGGTGAACACTGAAGCTTTCTTT; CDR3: CSVEDPQVNTEAFF
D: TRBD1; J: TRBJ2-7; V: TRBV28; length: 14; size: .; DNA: TGTGCCAGCAGTTTCCGACAGGGGAATTTGGAGCAGTACTTC; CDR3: CASSFRQGNLEQYF
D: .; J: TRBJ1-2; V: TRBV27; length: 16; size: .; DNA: TGTGCCAGCAGTCCCTACCCACCCGACAGAGCCTATGGCTACACCTTC; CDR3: CASSPYPPDRAYGYTF
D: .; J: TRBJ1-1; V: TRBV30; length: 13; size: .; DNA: TGTGCCTGGAGAGGACAGTACCTCACTGAAGCTTTCTTT; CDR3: CAWRGQYLTEAFF
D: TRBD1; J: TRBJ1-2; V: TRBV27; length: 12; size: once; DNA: TGTGCCAGCGGCGACAGGGGTAGTGGCTACACCTTC; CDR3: CASGDRGSGYTF
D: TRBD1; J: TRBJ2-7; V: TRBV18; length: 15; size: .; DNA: TGTGCCAGCTCACCACCAGCGACAGGGTTAAGCGAGCAGTACTTC; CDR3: CASSPPATGLSEQYF
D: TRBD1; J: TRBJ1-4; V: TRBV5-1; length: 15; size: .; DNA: TGCGCCAGCAGCCCCACAGGGGGCGGAGATGAAAAACTGTTTTTT; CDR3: CASSPTGGGDEKLFF